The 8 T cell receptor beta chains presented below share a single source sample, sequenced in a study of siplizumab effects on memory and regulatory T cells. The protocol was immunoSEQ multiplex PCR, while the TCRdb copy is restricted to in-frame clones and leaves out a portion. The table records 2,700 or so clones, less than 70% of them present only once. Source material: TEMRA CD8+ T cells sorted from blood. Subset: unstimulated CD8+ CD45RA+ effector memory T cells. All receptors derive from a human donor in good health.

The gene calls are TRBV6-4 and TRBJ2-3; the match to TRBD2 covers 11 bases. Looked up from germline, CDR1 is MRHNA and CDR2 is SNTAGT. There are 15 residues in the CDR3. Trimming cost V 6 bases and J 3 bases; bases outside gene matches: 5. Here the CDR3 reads CASRLSSGRTDTQYF. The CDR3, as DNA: TGTGCCAGCAGACTCTCTAGCGGGAGGACAGATACGCAGTATTTT.

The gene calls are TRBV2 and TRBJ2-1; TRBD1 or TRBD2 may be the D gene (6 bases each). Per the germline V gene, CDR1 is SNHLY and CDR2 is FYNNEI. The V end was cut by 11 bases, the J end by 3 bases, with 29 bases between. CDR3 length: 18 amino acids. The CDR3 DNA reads TGTGCCTGGCTGGGACAAGAAATGAGCGGGTCCCACTACAATGAGCAGTTCTTC. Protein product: CAWLGQEMSGSHYNEQFF. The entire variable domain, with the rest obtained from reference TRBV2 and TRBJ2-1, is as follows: EPEVTQTPSHQVTQMGQEVILRCVPISNHLYFYWYRQILGQKVEFLVSFYNNEISEKSEIFDDQFSVERPDGSNFTLKIRSTKLEDSAMYFCAWLGQEMSGSHYNEQFFGPGTRLTVL.

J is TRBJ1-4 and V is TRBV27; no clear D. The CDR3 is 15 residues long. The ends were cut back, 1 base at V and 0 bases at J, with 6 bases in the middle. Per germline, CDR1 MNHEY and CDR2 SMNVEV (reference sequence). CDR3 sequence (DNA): TGTGCCAGCAGTTTATACCATCCAACTAATGAAAAACTGTTTTTT. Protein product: CASSLYHPTNEKLFF.

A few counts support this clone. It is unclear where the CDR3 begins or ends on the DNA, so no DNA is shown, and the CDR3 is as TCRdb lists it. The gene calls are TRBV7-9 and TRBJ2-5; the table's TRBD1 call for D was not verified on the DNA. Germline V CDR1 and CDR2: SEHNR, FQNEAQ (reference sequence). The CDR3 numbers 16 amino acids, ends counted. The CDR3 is CASSSSGQAEEETQYF.

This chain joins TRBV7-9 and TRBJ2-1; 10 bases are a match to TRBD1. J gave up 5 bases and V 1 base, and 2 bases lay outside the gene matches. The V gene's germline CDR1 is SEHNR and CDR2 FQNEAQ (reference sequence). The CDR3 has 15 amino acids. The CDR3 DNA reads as TGTGCCAGCAGCTTAGGACAGGGGGCGCACAATGAGCAGTTCTTC. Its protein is CASSLGQGAHNEQFF.

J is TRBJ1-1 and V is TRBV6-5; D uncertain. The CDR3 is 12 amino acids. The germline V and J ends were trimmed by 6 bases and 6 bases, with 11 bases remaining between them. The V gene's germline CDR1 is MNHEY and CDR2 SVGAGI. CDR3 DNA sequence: TGTGCCAGCAGCGGCGGGTACCCTGAAGCTTTCTTT. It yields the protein CASSGGYPEAFF.

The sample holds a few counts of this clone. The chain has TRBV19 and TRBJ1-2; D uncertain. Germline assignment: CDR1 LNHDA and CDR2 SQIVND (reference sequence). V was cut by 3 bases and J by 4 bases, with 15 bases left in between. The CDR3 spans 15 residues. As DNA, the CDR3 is TGTGCCAGTAGTATCATCCGAGAATCGGGCTATGGCTACACCTTC. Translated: CASSIIRESGYGYTF. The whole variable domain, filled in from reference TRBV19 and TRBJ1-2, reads DGGITQSPKYLFRKEGQNVTLSCEQNLNHDAMYWYRQDPGQGLRLIYYSQIVNDFQKGDIAEGYSVSREKKESFPLTVTSAQKNPTAFYLCASSIIRESGYGYTFGSGTRLTVV.

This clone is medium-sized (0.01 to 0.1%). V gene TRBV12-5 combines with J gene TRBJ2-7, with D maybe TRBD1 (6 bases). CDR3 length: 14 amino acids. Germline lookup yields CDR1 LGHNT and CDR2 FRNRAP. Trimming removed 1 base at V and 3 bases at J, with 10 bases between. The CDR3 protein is CASGLASRGYEQYF. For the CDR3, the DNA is TGTGCTAGTGGTTTGGCCAGCAGGGGCTACGAGCAGTACTTC.